This TCR beta chain was found in a study of CD8 T cells in Susac syndrome. V was pared by 4 bases and J by 0 bases, with 9 bases between. In germline, CDR1 is MGHRA, CDR2 YSYEKL. This CDR3 spans 14 amino acids. RNA was extracted with the RNeasy kit, and a quantity of roughly 0.5 to 1 ug was reverse transcribed using random hexamers. A single record per CDR3 protein comes from TCRdb applying MiXCR to the immunoSEQ multiplex PCR reads. The sample carries 75,000 to 95,000 distinct CDR3 sequences, about 96% recorded once. The chain is built from TRBV4-1 and TRBJ1-1; no clear D gene. Sequenced input: CD8+ T cells from PBMCs. The clonotype comes from a human donor with Susac syndrome. The CDR3 nucleotides read TGCGCCAGCAGCCCTCCGTGGGTGAACACTGAAGCTTTCTTT. Amino acid sequence: CASSPPWVNTEAFF.